The rows below give T cell receptor beta chains drawn from one sample of a study of T cells in localized non-small cell lung cancer. Clones were sequenced by immunoSEQ multiplex PCR, and TCRdb holds only the in-frame ones, with some missing. The data hold 61,000 or so clones, with roughly 88% observed a single time. This sample comprised peripheral blood, obtained before any cancer treatment. These receptors originate from a woman aged 40-70 years with stage I lung adenocarcinoma. Each CDR3 is given with its conserved first and last residue. D genes are given only for firm matches.

J | V | D | CDR3 | DNA
TRBJ2-7 | TRBV9 | . | CASSVGYTGPYEQYF | TGTGCCAGCAGCGTAGGGTATACCGGGCCCTACGAGCAGTACTTC
TRBJ1-2 | TRBV5-8 | TRBD1 | CASSHRDSLRPGF | TGTGCCAGCAGTCACCGGGACAGTCTCCGACCGGGCTTC
TRBJ2-1 | TRBV28 | TRBD1 | CASTPGQHNEQFF | TGTGCCAGCACCCCGGGACAGCACAATGAGCAGTTCTTC
TRBJ2-2 | TRBV9 | . | CASAPGFANTGELFF | TGTGCCAGCGCTCCTGGATTTGCGAACACCGGGGAGCTGTTTTTT
TRBJ2-1 | TRBV29-1 | . | CSVGGNTFGNEQFF | TGCAGCGTTGGAGGCAACACTTTTGGAAATGAGCAGTTCTTC
TRBJ2-3 | TRBV7-8 | TRBD2 | CASSVGLAGGPSTDTQYF | TGTGCCAGCAGCGTAGGACTAGCGGGGGGGCCCAGCACAGATACGCAGTATTTT
TRBJ1-1 | TRBV9 | TRBD1 | CASSQAGTGNTEAFF | TGTGCCAGCAGCCAGGCCGGGACAGGGAACACTGAAGCTTTCTTT
TRBJ2-5 | TRBV2 | TRBD2 | CASGLVEETQYF | TGTGCCAGCGGACTAGTTGAAGAGACCCAGTACTTC
TRBJ1-1 | TRBV15 | . | CATSRDSQGNTEAFF | TGTGCCACCAGCAGAGATAGCCAGGGAAACACTGAAGCTTTCTTT
TRBJ2-1 | TRBV5-1 | . | CASSRGQMNEQFF | TGCGCCAGCAGCCGGGGACAAATGAATGAGCAGTTCTTC
TRBJ1-3 | TRBV5-1 | . | CASSLAGGNSGNTIYF | TGCGCCAGCAGCTTGGCGGGGGGAAACTCTGGAAACACCATATATTTT
TRBJ2-1 | TRBV4-1 | . | CASSQDAVDDEQFF | TGCGCCAGCAGCCAAGATGCGGTAGACGATGAGCAGTTCTTC
TRBJ2-3 | TRBV4-2 | TRBD2 | CASSETSGGPTDTQYF | TGTGCCAGCAGCGAAACTAGCGGGGGACCCACAGATACGCAGTATTTT
TRBJ1-2 | TRBV19 | . | CASSPGSLPYGYTF | TGTGCCAGTAGTCCCGGTTCACTCCCCTATGGCTACACCTTC
TRBJ2-1 | TRBV7-3 | TRBD1 | CASRRGQGSVSFF | TGTGCCAGCAGGAGGGGACAGGGGTCGGTTTCGTTCTTC
TRBJ2-3 | TRBV7-6 | . | CASSLLVTDTQYF | TGTGCCAGCAGCCTACTAGTAACAGATACGCAGTATTTT
TRBJ1-4 | TRBV27 | . | CASSWRGINEKLFF | TGTGCCAGCAGTTGGAGGGGGATTAATGAAAAACTGTTTTTT
TRBJ1-1 | TRBV5-4 | . | CASSLSKLNTEAFF | TGTGCCAGCAGCTTATCCAAGTTAAACACTGAAGCTTTCTTT
TRBJ1-1 | TRBV9 | . | CASSGGTGANTEAFF | TGTGCCAGCAGCGGCGGGACGGGGGCAAACACTGAAGCTTTCTTT
TRBJ1-3 | TRBV9 | . | CASSVVGRSSGNTIYF | TGTGCCAGCAGCGTAGTCGGGAGAAGTTCTGGAAACACCATATATTTT
TRBJ2-5 | TRBV9 | . | CASSALGEEETQYF | TGTGCCAGCAGCGCACTAGGAGAGGAAGAGACCCAGTACTTC
TRBJ2-5 | TRBV7-3 | . | CASSFGLQETQYF | TGTGCCAGCAGCTTCGGACTACAAGAGACCCAGTACTTC
TRBJ2-7 | TRBV19 | TRBD1 | CASRGNRGDSYEQYF | TGTGCCAGTAGGGGTAACAGGGGGGATTCCTACGAGCAGTACTTC
TRBJ2-2 | TRBV29-1 | TRBD2 | CSVGWTSNGELFF | TGCAGCGTTGGGTGGACTAGCAACGGGGAGCTGTTTTTT
TRBJ1-2 | TRBV9 | TRBD1 | CASSVGRGGHGYTF | TGTGCCAGCAGCGTAGGTAGAGGGGGCCATGGCTACACCTTC
TRBJ1-1 | TRBV4-1 | . | CASSPLGDTEAFF | TGCGCCAGCAGCCCCCTGGGGGACACTGAAGCTTTCTTT
TRBJ1-1 | TRBV19 | . | CASSLGQNTEAFF | TGTGCCAGTAGTCTCGGCCAGAACACTGAAGCTTTCTTT
TRBJ1-5 | TRBV19 | TRBD1 | CASSIPGQGARQPQHF | TGTGCCAGTAGTATTCCGGGACAGGGGGCGCGTCAGCCCCAGCATTTT
TRBJ2-1 | TRBV20-1 | . | CSASTYNEQFF | TGCAGTGCTTCCACGTACAATGAGCAGTTCTTC
TRBJ2-7 | TRBV2 | . | CASTRDTISYEQYF | TGTGCCAGCACCCGGGACACCATCTCCTACGAGCAGTACTTC
TRBJ1-2 | TRBV30 | TRBD1 | CAWSVKGGTGVNGYTF | TGTGCCTGGAGTGTTAAAGGGGGGACAGGGGTAAATGGCTACACCTTC
TRBJ2-5 | TRBV5-4 | TRBD2 | CASSPRTSLETQYF | TGTGCCAGCAGCCCCCGGACTAGCCTAGAGACCCAGTACTTC
TRBJ2-4 | TRBV5-8 | . | CASSLGSAKNIQYF | TGTGCCAGCAGCTTGGGTTCAGCCAAAAACATTCAGTACTTC
TRBJ2-1 | TRBV15 | TRBD2 | CATSPIGSGGYNEQFF | TGTGCCACCAGCCCGATTGGAAGCGGGGGGTACAATGAGCAGTTCTTC
TRBJ2-2 | TRBV28 | . | CASSRTFSNTGELFF | TGTGCCAGCAGCCGGACATTCTCGAACACCGGGGAGCTGTTTTTT
TRBJ1-4 | TRBV5-1 | . | CASSLSQAEEKLFF | TGCGCCAGCAGCTTGTCCCAGGCGGAGGAAAAACTGTTTTTT
TRBJ2-3 | TRBV5-6 | TRBD2 | CASSLDRTSGDTQYF | TGTGCCAGCAGCTTGGATCGCACTAGCGGGGATACGCAGTATTTT
TRBJ2-7 | TRBV11-2 | TRBD1 | CASSHGQGRQQYF | TGTGCCAGCAGCCATGGACAGGGTAGGCAGCAGTACTTC
TRBJ1-6 | TRBV6-5 | . | CASSSRASSYNSPLHF | TGTGCCAGCAGTTCGCGGGCCAGCTCCTATAATTCACCCCTCCACTTT
TRBJ2-5 | TRBV11-3 | TRBD1 | CASSQGEGGQGKETQYF | TGTGCCAGCAGCCAGGGTGAGGGGGGACAGGGGAAAGAGACCCAGTACTTC
TRBJ1-2 | TRBV18 | . | CASSPGRDGYTF | TGTGCCAGCTCACCCGGGAGGGATGGCTACACCTTC
TRBJ1-2 | TRBV4-1 | . | CASSQPDYYGYTF | TGCGCCAGCAGCCAACCAGACTACTATGGCTACACCTTC
TRBJ1-1 | TRBV29-1 | TRBD1 | CSVDPGQGDTEAFF | TGCAGCGTTGACCCGGGACAGGGTGACACTGAAGCTTTCTTT